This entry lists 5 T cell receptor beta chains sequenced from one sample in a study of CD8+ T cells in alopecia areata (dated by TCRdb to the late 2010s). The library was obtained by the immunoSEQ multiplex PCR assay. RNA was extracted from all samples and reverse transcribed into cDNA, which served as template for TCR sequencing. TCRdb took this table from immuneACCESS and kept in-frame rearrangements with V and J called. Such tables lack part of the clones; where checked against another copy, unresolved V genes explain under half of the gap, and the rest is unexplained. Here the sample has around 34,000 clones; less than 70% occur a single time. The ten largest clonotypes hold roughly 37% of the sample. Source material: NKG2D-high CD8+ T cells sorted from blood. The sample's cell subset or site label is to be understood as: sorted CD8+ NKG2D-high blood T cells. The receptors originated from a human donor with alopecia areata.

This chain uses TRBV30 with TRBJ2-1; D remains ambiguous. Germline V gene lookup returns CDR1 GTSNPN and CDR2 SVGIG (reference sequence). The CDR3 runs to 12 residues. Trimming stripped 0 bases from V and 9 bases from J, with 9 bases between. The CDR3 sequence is CAWSVFSGEQFF. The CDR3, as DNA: TGTGCCTGGAGTGTATTTAGTGGTGAGCAGTTCTTC.

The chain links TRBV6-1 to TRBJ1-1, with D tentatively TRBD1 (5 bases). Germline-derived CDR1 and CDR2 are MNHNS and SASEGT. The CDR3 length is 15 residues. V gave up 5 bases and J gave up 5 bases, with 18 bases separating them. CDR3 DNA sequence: TGTGCCAGCAGTATTGCTACGTCCCCAGGGACTGAAGCTTTCTTT. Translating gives CASSIATSPGTEAFF.

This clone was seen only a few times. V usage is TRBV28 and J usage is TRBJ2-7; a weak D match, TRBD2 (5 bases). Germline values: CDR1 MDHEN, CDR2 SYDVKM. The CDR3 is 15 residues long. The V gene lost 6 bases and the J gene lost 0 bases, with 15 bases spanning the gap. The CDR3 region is CASSGTRDGSYEQYF. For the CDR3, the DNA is TGTGCCAGCAGCGGTACTAGAGATGGCTCCTACGAGCAGTACTTC.

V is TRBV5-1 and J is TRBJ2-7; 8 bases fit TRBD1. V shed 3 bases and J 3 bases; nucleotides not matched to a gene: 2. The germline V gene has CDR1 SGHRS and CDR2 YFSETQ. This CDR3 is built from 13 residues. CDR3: CASSYGQGYEQYF. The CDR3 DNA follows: TGCGCCAGCAGCTATGGACAGGGCTACGAGCAGTACTTC.

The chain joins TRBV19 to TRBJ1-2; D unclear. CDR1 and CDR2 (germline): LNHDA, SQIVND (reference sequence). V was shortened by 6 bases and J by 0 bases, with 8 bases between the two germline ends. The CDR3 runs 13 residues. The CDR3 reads CASSDRANYGYTF. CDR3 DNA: TGTGCCAGTAGCGATAGAGCTAACTATGGCTACACCTTC.